This entry lists 9 T cell receptor beta chains sequenced from one sample in a study of blood T cell repertoires in COVID-19. Sequenced by immunoSEQ multiplex PCR; TCRdb stores in-frame clones only, minus some. The sample includes some 280,000 clones, about 85% of them seen just once. Sequenced material: peripheral blood. Receptors were obtained from a woman aged 45 to 65 with active or convalescent COVID-19.

V gene TRBV12-3 or TRBV12-4 combines with J gene TRBJ2-1; D uncertain. Trimming removed 6 bases from V and 7 bases from J, with 13 bases in between. This CDR3 comprises 13 residues. CDR3 DNA sequence: TGTGCCAGCAGGCTGCTCTCGGTGAATGAGCAGTTCTTC. It encodes CASRLLSVNEQFF.

This clone was detected once. CDR3 sequence reads: CASSDSPGTGELFF. The CDR3 DNA follows: TGTGCCAGCAGTGACTCCCCGGGTACCGGGGAGCTGTTTTTT. This rearrangement joins TRBV6-4 to TRBJ2-2; D ambiguous. The CDR3 extends over 14 amino acids. The V end was cut by 0 bases, the J end by 5 bases, with 7 bases between. Per the germline V gene, CDR1 is MRHNA and CDR2 is SNTAGT.

The chain employs TRBV5-4 and TRBJ2-5; 12 nucleotides line up with TRBD2. The junction had 3 bases not matched to a gene; V was cut back by 2 bases and J by 4 bases. The CDR3 runs 15 residues. Germline V gene sequence: CDR1 SGHNT, CDR2 YYREEE (reference sequence). The CDR3, as DNA: TGTGCCAGCAGCTTTCTAGCGGGAGGGGCAGAGACCCAGTACTTC. This gives the protein CASSFLAGGAETQYF.

The chain couples TRBV7-2 to TRBJ2-5; 7 nucleotides line up with TRBD2. CDR3 size: 14 residues. Germline V lookup: CDR1 SGHTA, CDR2 FQGNSA. The ends lost 5 bases at V and 4 bases at J; junction bases unmatched: 7. DNA for the CDR3: TGTGCCAGCAGCGTCACTAGCGCAGGAGAGACCCAGTACTTC. Its protein is CASSVTSAGETQYF.

The chain joins TRBV3-1 (or the pseudogene TRBV3-2) to TRBJ2-7, with D possibly matching TRBD1 (6 bases). V was clipped by 1 base and J by 5 bases, with 12 bases between them. The CDR3 runs to 14 residues. Germline V lookup: CDR1 LGHDT, CDR2 YNNKEL (reference sequence). CDR3 region: CASSQVGQSDEQYF. The CDR3 coding sequence is TGTGCCAGCAGCCAAGTCGGACAGTCAGACGAGCAGTACTTC.

CDR3 bases: TGCGCCAGCAGCCCCGAAAGCGGGAGGTCCTACAATGAGCAGTTCTTC. Translation: CASSPESGRSYNEQFF. This chain links TRBV5-1 with TRBJ2-1, with 9 bases matching TRBD2. The germline CDR1 and CDR2 sequences are SGHRS and YFSETQ. Trimming removed 4 bases from V and 1 base from J; junction bases left unmatched: 6. CDR3 length: 16 amino acids. Looking up the rest from reference TRBV5-1 and TRBJ2-1 gives the full variable domain: KAGVTQTPRYLIKTRGQQVTLSCSPISGHRSVSWYQQTPGQGLQFLFEYFSETQRNKGNFPGRFSGRQFSNSRSEMNVSTLELGDSALYLCASSPESGRSYNEQFFGPGTRLTVL.

The CDR3 region has the DNA TGTGCCAGTAGTATCCAGGAGGTCGGAGGCAATCAGCCCCAGCATTTT. Translated, it gives CASSIQEVGGNQPQHF. The gene calls are TRBV19 and TRBJ1-5; D is uncertain. The V end was cut by 3 bases, the J end by 2 bases, with 14 bases between. CDR3 length: 16 residues. The germline gives CDR1 LNHDA, CDR2 SQIVND (reference sequence).

The CDR3 here is CASSSGQGAIGNQPQHF. The CDR3 nucleotides read TGTGCCAGCAGCTCCGGACAGGGCGCTATAGGCAATCAGCCCCAGCATTTT. The chain employs TRBV11-2 and TRBJ1-5; 8 nucleotides line up with TRBD1. With V trimmed by 4 bases and J by 2 bases, 10 bases remained unmatched. CDR1 SGHAT and CDR2 FQNNGV come from the germline V gene. The CDR3 totals 17 residues.

V and J are TRBV19 and TRBJ2-7; TRBD2 agrees at 7 bases. Germline V lookup: CDR1 LNHDA, CDR2 SQIVND (reference sequence). The length of the CDR3 is 15 residues. Trimming took 3 bases from V and 2 from J; bases not matched to a gene: 7. CDR3 sequence reads: CASSMGLAVPYEQYF. The DNA of the CDR3 is TGTGCCAGTAGTATGGGCCTAGCGGTACCCTACGAGCAGTACTTC.